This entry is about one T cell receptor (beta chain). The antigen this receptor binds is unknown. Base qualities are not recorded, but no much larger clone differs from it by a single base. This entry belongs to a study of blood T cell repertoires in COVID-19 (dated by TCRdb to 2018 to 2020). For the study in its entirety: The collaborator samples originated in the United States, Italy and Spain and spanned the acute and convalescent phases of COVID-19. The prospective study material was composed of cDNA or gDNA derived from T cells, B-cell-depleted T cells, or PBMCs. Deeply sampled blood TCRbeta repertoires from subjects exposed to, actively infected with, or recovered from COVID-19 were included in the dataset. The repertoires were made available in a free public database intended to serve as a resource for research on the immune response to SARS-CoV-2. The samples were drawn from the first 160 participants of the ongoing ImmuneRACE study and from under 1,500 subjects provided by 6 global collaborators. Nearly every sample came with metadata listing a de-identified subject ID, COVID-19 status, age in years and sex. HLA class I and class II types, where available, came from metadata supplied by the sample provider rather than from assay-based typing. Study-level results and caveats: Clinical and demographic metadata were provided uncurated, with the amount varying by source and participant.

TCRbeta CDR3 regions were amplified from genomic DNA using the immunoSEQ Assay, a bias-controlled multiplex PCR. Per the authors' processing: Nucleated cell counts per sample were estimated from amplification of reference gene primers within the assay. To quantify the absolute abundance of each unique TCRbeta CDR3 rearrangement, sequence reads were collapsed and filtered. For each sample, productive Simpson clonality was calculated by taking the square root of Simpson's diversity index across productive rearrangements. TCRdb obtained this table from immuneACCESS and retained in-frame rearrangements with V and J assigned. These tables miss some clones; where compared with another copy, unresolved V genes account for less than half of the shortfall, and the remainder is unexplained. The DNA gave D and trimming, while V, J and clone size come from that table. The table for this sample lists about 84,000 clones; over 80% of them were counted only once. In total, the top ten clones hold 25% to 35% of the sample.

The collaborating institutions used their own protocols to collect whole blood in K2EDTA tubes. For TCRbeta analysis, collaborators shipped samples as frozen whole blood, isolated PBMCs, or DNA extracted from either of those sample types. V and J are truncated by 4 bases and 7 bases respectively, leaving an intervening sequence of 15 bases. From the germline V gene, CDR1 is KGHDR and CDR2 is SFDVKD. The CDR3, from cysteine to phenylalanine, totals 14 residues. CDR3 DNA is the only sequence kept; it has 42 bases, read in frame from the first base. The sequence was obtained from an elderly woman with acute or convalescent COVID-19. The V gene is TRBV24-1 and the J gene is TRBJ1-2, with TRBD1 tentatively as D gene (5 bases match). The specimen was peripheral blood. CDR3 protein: CATSERQGDGGYTF. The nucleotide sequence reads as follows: TGTGCCACCAGTGAGCGGCAGGGCGATGGTGGCTACACCTTC.